What follows are 23 T cell receptor beta chains derived from one specimen sequenced in a study of T cells of healthy individuals. TCRdb reanalysed the 5' RACE reads using MiXCR and keeps one entry per CDR3 protein. The profile shows about 82,000 distinct CDR3 sequences, roughly 5% of them singletons. These receptors were collected from a female donor in good health.

This clonotype was seen repeatedly, ten times or more. The gene calls are TRBV29-1 and TRBJ2-3; maybe TRBD2 (6 bases). V lost 6 bases and J lost 1, with 17 bases in between. The CDR3 totals 15 residues. Germline V CDR1 and CDR2: SQVTM, ANQGSEA. CDR3 sequence (DNA): TGCAGCGTCCCCCCCGGCGGGACCCGCACAGATACGCAGTATTTT. This translates into CSVPPGGTRTDTQYF.

This clonotype was counted only a few times. The chain links TRBV28 to TRBJ2-3; 11 nucleotides align to TRBD2. V lost 5 bases and J lost 2; bases outside the gene matches: 3. This CDR3 comprises 15 residues. Germline assignment: CDR1 MDHEN and CDR2 SYDVKM. The CDR3 reads CASSETSGITDTQYF. The CDR3, as DNA: TGTGCCAGCAGTGAGACTAGCGGGATCACAGATACGCAGTATTTT.

In its sample, this clonotype was seen many times. This chain links TRBV28 with TRBJ2-1; TRBD2 is a possible D gene (5 bases). There are 13 residues in the CDR3. Trimming took 4 bases from V and 11 from J, leaving 15 bases between them. Germline V gene sequence: CDR1 MDHEN, CDR2 SYDVKM. CDR3 nucleotides: TGTGCCAGCAGTTGGGCCGGGGAGAGAAAGCAGTTCTTC. It yields the protein CASSWAGERKQFF.

This clonotype was detected ten times or more. V is TRBV6-6 and J is TRBJ2-5; possibly TRBD1 for D (5 bases). This CDR3 is built from 14 residues. Germline values: CDR1 MNHNY, CDR2 SVGAGI (reference sequence). V gave up 2 bases and J gave up 5 bases, with 12 bases separating them. The CDR3 is CASSYHGAGETQYF. For the CDR3, the DNA is TGTGCCAGCAGTTACCATGGGGCAGGGGAGACCCAGTACTTC.

The V and J genes are TRBV6-5 and TRBJ2-7, with 7 bases matching TRBD2. The CDR3 contains 14 residues. Germline V gives CDR1 MNHEY, CDR2 SVGAGI. The trim removed 8 bases at V and 0 bases at J, leaving 7 bases unmatched. This CDR3 is CASVAGGSSYEQYF. As DNA, the CDR3 is TGTGCCAGCGTAGCGGGCGGGAGCTCCTACGAGCAGTACTTC.

This clonotype came up a few times. The J gene is TRBJ1-1, the V gene TRBV18, with a tentative D call TRBD1 (6 bases). Germline V gene lookup returns CDR1 KGHSH and CDR2 LQKENI. This CDR3 has 15 residues. V lost 6 bases and J 0 bases, leaving 14 bases between the germline ends. The CDR3 DNA reads as TGTGCCAGCTCTCTGCTACAGGGCATGAACACTGAAGCTTTCTTT. It translates to CASSLLQGMNTEAFF.

This clonotype has at least ten counts. The genes are TRBV6-5 and TRBJ1-5, with TRBD1 as a possible D gene (5 bases). The V end lost 2 bases, the J end lost 5 bases, and 7 bases lay between the germline ends. Looked up from germline, CDR1 is MNHEY and CDR2 is SVGAGI. The CDR3 spans 13 residues. The chain's CDR3 is CASSYGGYQPQHF. The CDR3 DNA reads TGTGCCAGCAGTTACGGGGGGTATCAGCCCCAGCATTTT.

This clonotype was seen many times. The chain is built from TRBV6-1 and TRBJ2-7; perhaps TRBD2 as D (5 bases). V was shortened by 0 bases and J by 7 bases, with 16 bases between the two germline ends. This CDR3 is 15 amino acids long. Germline V gene sequence: CDR1 MNHNS, CDR2 SASEGT. In nucleotides, the CDR3 is TGTGCCAGCAGTGAAGCCGGGCACGGAGGAGTGGAGCAGTACTTC. Translation gives CASSEAGHGGVEQYF.

This clonotype has ten or more counts. V and J are TRBV12-3 or TRBV12-4 and TRBJ1-4; D gene uncertain. V was cut by 6 bases and J by 0 bases, with 8 bases left in between. The CDR3 contains 14 residues. CDR3 DNA: TGTGCCAGCAGCAGGACGACAACTAATGAAAAACTGTTTTTT. It translates to CASSRTTTNEKLFF.

The chain recombines TRBV7-2 with TRBJ2-7, with D uncertain. CDR1 and CDR2 (germline): SGHTA, FQGNSA. V lost 1 base, J lost 5 bases, and 12 bases lay in between. The CDR3 contains 14 residues. The CDR3 DNA reads TGTGCCAGCAGCTTAGAGTGGGTCACCCACGAGCAGTACTTC. Encoded protein: CASSLEWVTHEQYF.

This clonotype was observed many times. J is TRBJ2-3 and V is TRBV28; a weak D match, TRBD2 (6 bases). The germline V gene has CDR1 MDHEN and CDR2 SYDVKM. CDR3 size: 19 residues. Trimming stripped 4 bases from V and 2 bases from J, with 25 bases between. The DNA of the CDR3 is TGTGCCAGCAGTTCAACCCCGGGACGGAGGACTATATCCACAGATACGCAGTATTTT. Translating gives CASSSTPGRRTISTDTQYF.

The count of this clonotype is one. With a much larger clone just one base away, this may be a read error. V and J are TRBV3-1 and TRBJ2-1; D remains ambiguous. V lost 3 bases to trimming and J lost 8 bases, with 14 bases between them. Germline lookup yields CDR1 LGHDT and CDR2 YNNKEL (reference sequence). This CDR3 is built from 14 residues. The CDR3 nucleotides read TGTGCCAGCAGCCATTCTTCTGCACCGGATGAGCAGTTCTTC. Translating it yields CASSHSSAPDEQFF.

This clonotype showed up just a few times. The V and J genes are TRBV6-2 or TRBV6-3 and TRBJ1-5, with TRBD1 identical over 7 bases. The germline CDR1 and CDR2 sequences are MNHEY and SVGEGT. CDR3 length equals 15 residues. The ends lost 6 bases at V and 4 bases at J; junction bases unmatched: 9. The CDR3 bases are TGTGCCAGCAGGACTACGGGACAGCTAAATCAGCCCCAGCATTTT. This sequence encodes CASRTTGQLNQPQHF.

This clonotype has a count of ten or more. The chain links TRBV27 to TRBJ2-7; D is undetermined. With 2 bases removed from V and 2 bases from J, the gap between germline ends came to 10 bases. CDR3 length equals 14 residues. Germline-derived CDR1 and CDR2 are MNHEY and SMNVEV (reference sequence). As DNA, the CDR3 is TGTGCCAGCAGTTTAGTCGACGGGCCCTACGAGCAGTACTTC. Amino acid sequence: CASSLVDGPYEQYF.

DNA for the CDR3: TGTGCCAGCAGCCCAGGGCGTACCTCTTACAATGAGCAGTTCTTC. Translated: CASSPGRTSYNEQFF. The gene calls are TRBV5-4 and TRBJ2-1; D perhaps matches TRBD1 (5 bases). V was cut by 4 bases and J by 4 bases, with 15 bases left in between. The germline V gene has CDR1 SGHNT and CDR2 YYREEE (reference sequence). The CDR3 contains 15 residues.

In its sample, this clonotype was seen many times. The chain couples TRBV7-2 to TRBJ1-3; D perhaps matches TRBD1 (5 bases). The germline V gene has CDR1 SGHTA and CDR2 FQGNSA. There are 14 residues in the CDR3. Trimming removed 7 bases from V and 2 bases from J, with 12 bases in between. CDR3 coding DNA: TGTGCCAGCACCAAGTTGGGGGCTGGAAACACCATATATTTT. Translating gives CASTKLGAGNTIYF.

This clonotype was seen repeatedly, ten times or more. The chain uses TRBV3-1 and TRBJ2-7; D remains unclear. From germline, CDR1 is LGHDT and CDR2 YNNKEL (reference sequence). The CDR3 covers 17 residues. Trimming shortened V by 0 bases and J by 2 bases, and 17 bases separated the two germline ends. The CDR3 region is CASSQDLRFILPYEQYF. CDR3 nucleotide sequence: TGTGCCAGCAGCCAAGATCTACGGTTTATTTTGCCCTACGAGCAGTACTTC.

This clonotype has at least ten counts. The chain uses TRBV10-3 and TRBJ2-1; TRBD2 matches 8 bases. This CDR3 contains 14 residues. From germline, CDR1 is ENHRY and CDR2 SYGVKD. The V and J ends lost 4 bases and 7 bases, in that order; junction bases with no gene match: 6. The DNA for the CDR3 is TGTGCCATCAGTGGACCGGGACTAGTAAATGAGCAGTTCTTC. Encoded protein: CAISGPGLVNEQFF.

This clonotype came up many times. The CDR3 DNA sequence: TGTGCCAGCAGCCCAGGGACAGGCCGAAGAAAGTTCTTC. Protein: CASSPGTGRRKFF. The chain uses TRBV7-9 and TRBJ2-1; TRBD1 aligns across 8 bases. CDR3 length: 13 amino acids. CDR1 SEHNR and CDR2 FQNEAQ come from the germline V gene (reference sequence). The junction had 11 bases not matched to a gene; V was cut back by 5 bases and J by 14 bases.

This chain links TRBV12-3 or TRBV12-4 with TRBJ1-5; D remains unclear. With 8 bases removed from V and 5 bases from J, the gap between germline ends came to 13 bases. This CDR3 has 13 amino acids. CDR3 DNA: TGTGCCAGCCGGATGGGCGTCGATCAGCCCCAGCATTTT. Amino acid sequence: CASRMGVDQPQHF.

The sample holds a few counts of this clonotype. The CDR3 loop reads CASSSVIDTQYF. CDR3 nucleotides: TGTGCCAGCAGTTCTGTAATAGATACGCAGTATTTT. V usage is TRBV6-6 and J usage is TRBJ2-3; the D is unclear. This CDR3 comprises 12 residues. Germline CDR1 MNHNY, CDR2 SVGAGI (reference sequence). V gave up 4 bases and J gave up 5 bases, with 7 bases separating them.

There are a few counts of this clonotype. The chain carries TRBV5-4 and TRBJ2-2, with 13 bases identical to TRBD2. The junction had 3 bases not matched to a gene; V was cut back by 0 bases and J by 4 bases. The CDR3 consists of 17 residues. Germline V gives CDR1 SGHNT, CDR2 YYREEE (reference sequence). CDR3 in amino acids: CASSLGLAGGGTGELFF. CDR3 nucleotides: TGTGCCAGCAGCTTGGGACTAGCGGGAGGCGGCACCGGGGAGCTGTTTTTT.

The CDR3 DNA follows: TGTGCCAGCGTATCTCGGACCTTCGCCGGGGAGCTGTTTTTT. It codes for CASVSRTFAGELFF. The J gene is TRBJ2-2, the V gene TRBV7-2; D call uncertain. Per germline, CDR1 SGHTA and CDR2 FQGNSA. This CDR3 comprises 14 residues. V was pared by 8 bases and J by 6 bases, with 16 bases between.